Following are 15 T cell receptor beta chains from one sample sequenced in a study of blood T cell repertoires in COVID-19. Assay used: immunoSEQ multiplex PCR; TCRdb lists only in-frame clones, some missing. The table records 110,000 to 150,000 clones, 75% to 90% of them present only once. The sequencing input was peripheral blood. The receptors originated from a woman at least 80 years old with acute or convalescent COVID-19.

This chain joins TRBV9 and TRBJ1-1, with TRBD1 matching 10 bases. The CDR3 length is 15 residues. Germline V gene lookup returns CDR1 SGDLS and CDR2 YYNGEE. Trimming took 3 bases from V and 3 from J; bases not matched to a gene: 5. The CDR3 DNA reads TGTGCCAGCAGCGGAAGACAGGGGGCGGACACTGAAGCTTTCTTT. Its protein is CASSGRQGADTEAFF.

The V and J genes are TRBV7-2 and TRBJ2-7; no clear D gene. The CDR3 runs 13 residues. CDR1 is SGHTA and CDR2 is FQGNSA in the germline V gene. Trimming left V 1 base short and J 2 bases short, with 6 bases between. The CDR3 coding sequence is TGTGCCAGCAGCTTAGTATTCGCCTACGAGCAGTACTTC. Its protein is CASSLVFAYEQYF.

The chain combines TRBV5-1 with TRBJ1-2; 8 bases are shared with TRBD1. Looked up from germline, CDR1 is SGHRS and CDR2 is YFSETQ. V shed 4 bases and J 2 bases; nucleotides not matched to a gene: 1. The CDR3 is made up of 13 amino acids. DNA of the CDR3: TGCGCCAGCAGCGGGACAGGAAACTATGGCTACACCTTC. It translates to CASSGTGNYGYTF.

The CDR3 spells CASSRDKDSNQPQHF. The CDR3 region has the DNA TGTGCCAGCAGCCGGGACAAGGATAGCAATCAGCCCCAGCATTTT. The rearrangement joins TRBV5-8 to TRBJ1-5; a weak D match, TRBD1 (6 bases). Between the trimmed V and J ends, which lost 4 bases and 0 bases, there was a span of 11 bases. There are 15 residues in the CDR3. The germline gives CDR1 SGHTS, CDR2 YDEGEE.

Concerning this clone itself: Other DNA sequences in this sample translate to the same CDR3. J is TRBJ2-5 and V is TRBV7-2; a possible D gene is TRBD2 (6 bases). CDR3 length equals 15 residues. Per germline, CDR1 SGHTA and CDR2 FQGNSA. Trimming stripped 1 base from V and 4 bases from J, with 13 bases between. This CDR3 reads CASSLGGAGGETQYF. CDR3 bases: TGTGCCAGCAGCTTAGGAGGGGCCGGGGGAGAGACCCAGTACTTC. The entire variable domain, with the rest obtained from reference TRBV7-2 and TRBJ2-5, is as follows: GAGVSQSPSNKVTEKGKDVELRCDPISGHTALYWYRQSLGQGLEFLIYFQGNSAPDKSGLPSDRFSAERTGGSVSTLTIQRTQQEDSAVYLCASSLGGAGGETQYFGPGTRLLVL.

This chain connects TRBV5-1 to TRBJ1-3; 9 positions agree with TRBD1. CDR3 length: 16 amino acids. Looked up from germline, CDR1 is SGHRS and CDR2 is YFSETQ. Trimming at V came to 1 base and at J to 1 base, leaving 3 bases not matched to a gene. The CDR3 region has the DNA TGCGCCAGCAGCTTGACGACAGGGGGATCTGGAAACACCATATATTTT. Translated: CASSLTTGGSGNTIYF.

This chain links TRBV9 with TRBJ1-2, with TRBD1 as a possible D gene (5 bases). With 0 bases removed from V and 0 bases from J, the gap between germline ends came to 9 bases. Germline values: CDR1 SGDLS, CDR2 YYNGEE. There are 15 residues in the CDR3. This CDR3 reads CASSVVPGTNYGYTF. CDR3 nucleotide sequence: TGTGCCAGCAGCGTAGTCCCAGGGACTAACTATGGCTACACCTTC.

The CDR3 here is CASSQSQGSGTEAFF. CDR3 in DNA: TGTGCCAGCTCACAATCACAGGGATCGGGCACTGAAGCTTTCTTT. This chain joins TRBV18 and TRBJ1-1; tentative D call: TRBD1 (6 bases). In germline, CDR1 is KGHSH, CDR2 LQKENI. This CDR3 contains 15 residues. Between the trimmed V and J ends, which lost 4 bases and 4 bases, there was a span of 16 bases.

V usage is TRBV18 and J usage is TRBJ1-2, with TRBD1 identical over 8 bases. There are 16 residues in the CDR3. Germline V gene sequence: CDR1 KGHSH, CDR2 LQKENI. Trimming removed 3 bases from V and 2 bases from J; junction bases left unmatched: 8. The CDR3 here is CASSPWTGNLNYGYTF. The CDR3 bases are TGTGCCAGCTCACCGTGGACAGGGAATTTAAACTATGGCTACACCTTC.

The V call is TRBV6-5, the J call TRBJ2-1; no clear D gene. V was clipped by 7 bases and J by 4 bases, with 5 bases between them. This CDR3 comprises 11 residues. Germline V CDR1 and CDR2: MNHEY, SVGAGI. CDR3 sequence: CASTLYNEQFF. The CDR3 nucleotides read TGTGCCAGCACCCTGTACAATGAGCAGTTCTTC.

This chain links TRBV6-4 with TRBJ1-4; a weak D match, TRBD1 (5 bases). Germline lookup yields CDR1 MRHNA and CDR2 SNTAGT. V was trimmed by 3 bases and J by 7 bases, leaving 12 bases between them. The CDR3 is 14 residues long. The CDR3 DNA is TGTGCCAGCAGTGAGCAGGGTGGTAGTGAAAAACTGTTTTTT. It encodes CASSEQGGSEKLFF.

The chain recombines TRBV14 with TRBJ2-7; the D gene is possibly TRBD1 (6 bases). The germline V gene has CDR1 SGHDN and CDR2 FVKESK. With 0 bases removed from V and 3 bases from J, the gap between germline ends came to 15 bases. The CDR3 contains 16 residues. The CDR3 here is CASSQDLRAGDYEQYF. The CDR3 region has the DNA TGTGCCAGCAGCCAAGATCTAAGGGCAGGGGACTACGAGCAGTACTTC.

The rearrangement uses TRBV2 and TRBJ1-6, with 9 nucleotides matching TRBD1. CDR1 is SNHLY, CDR2 FYNNEI, per germline. The CDR3 covers 16 residues. J gave up 7 bases and V 5 bases, and 9 bases lay outside the gene matches. CDR3: CASSQEQGALNSPLHF. In DNA form, the CDR3 reads TGTGCCAGCAGTCAGGAACAGGGGGCACTAAATTCACCCCTCCACTTT.

This clone was detected only a few times. This sequence joins TRBV27 and TRBJ1-5; no firm D call. Germline lookup yields CDR1 MNHEY and CDR2 SMNVEV (reference sequence). Trimming took 6 bases from V and 9 from J, leaving 15 bases between them. The CDR3 is 13 amino acids. CDR3 loop: CASSQVAEGPQHF. The CDR3 nucleotides read TGTGCCAGCAGCCAGGTAGCCGAGGGGCCCCAGCATTTT.

The V and J genes are TRBV5-1 and TRBJ2-1; a possible D gene is TRBD1 (5 bases). The V gene's germline CDR1 is SGHRS and CDR2 YFSETQ. The CDR3 is 16 amino acids. V was pared by 6 bases and J by 2 bases, with 18 bases between. Here the CDR3 DNA reads TGCGCCAGCAAACTAATAGGGGCCGGAGCCTACAATGAGCAGTTCTTC. This translates into CASKLIGAGAYNEQFF.